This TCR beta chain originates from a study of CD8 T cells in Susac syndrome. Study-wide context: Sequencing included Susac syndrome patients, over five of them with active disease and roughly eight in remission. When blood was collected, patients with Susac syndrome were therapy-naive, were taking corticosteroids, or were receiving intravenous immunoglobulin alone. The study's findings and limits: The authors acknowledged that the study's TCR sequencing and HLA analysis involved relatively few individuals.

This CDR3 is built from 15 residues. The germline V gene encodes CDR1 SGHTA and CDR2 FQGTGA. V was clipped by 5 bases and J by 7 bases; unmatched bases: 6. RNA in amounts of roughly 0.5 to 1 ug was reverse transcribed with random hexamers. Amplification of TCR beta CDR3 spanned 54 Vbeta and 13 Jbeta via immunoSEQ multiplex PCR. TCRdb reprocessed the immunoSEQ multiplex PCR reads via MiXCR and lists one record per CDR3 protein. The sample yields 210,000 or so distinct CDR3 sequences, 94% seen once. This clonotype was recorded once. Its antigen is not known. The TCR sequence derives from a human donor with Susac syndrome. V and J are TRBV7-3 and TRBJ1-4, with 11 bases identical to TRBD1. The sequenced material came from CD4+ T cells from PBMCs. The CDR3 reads CASSRTGGGGEKLFF. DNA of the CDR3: TGTGCCAGCAGCCGGACAGGGGGCGGCGGTGAAAAACTGTTTTTT.